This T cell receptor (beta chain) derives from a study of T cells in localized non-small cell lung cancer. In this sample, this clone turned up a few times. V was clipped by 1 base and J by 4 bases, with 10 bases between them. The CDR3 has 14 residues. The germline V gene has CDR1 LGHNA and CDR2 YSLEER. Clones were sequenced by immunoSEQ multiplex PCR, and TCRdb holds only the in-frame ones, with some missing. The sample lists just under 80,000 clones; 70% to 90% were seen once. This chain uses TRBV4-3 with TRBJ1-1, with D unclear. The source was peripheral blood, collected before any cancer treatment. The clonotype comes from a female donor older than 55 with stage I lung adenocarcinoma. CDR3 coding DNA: TGCGCCAGCAGCCAAGGGCGGGTGGGCACTGAAGCTTTCTTT. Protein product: CASSQGRVGTEAFF.